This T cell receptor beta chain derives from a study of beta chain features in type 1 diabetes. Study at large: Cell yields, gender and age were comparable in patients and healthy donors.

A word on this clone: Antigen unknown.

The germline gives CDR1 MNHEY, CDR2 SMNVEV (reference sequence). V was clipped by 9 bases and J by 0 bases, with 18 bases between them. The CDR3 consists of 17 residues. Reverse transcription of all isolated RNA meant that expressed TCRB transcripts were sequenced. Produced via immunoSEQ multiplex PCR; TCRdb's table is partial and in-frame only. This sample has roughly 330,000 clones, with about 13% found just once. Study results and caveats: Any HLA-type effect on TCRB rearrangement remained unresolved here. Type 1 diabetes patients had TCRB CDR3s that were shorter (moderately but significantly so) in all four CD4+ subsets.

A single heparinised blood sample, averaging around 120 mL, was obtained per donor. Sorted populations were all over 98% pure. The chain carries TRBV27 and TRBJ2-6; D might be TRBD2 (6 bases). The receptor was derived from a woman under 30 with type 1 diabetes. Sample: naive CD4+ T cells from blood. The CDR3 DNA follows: TGTGCCAGTTACGGGAGAAACGAAATCTCTGGGGCCAACGTCCTGACTTTC. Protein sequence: CASYGRNEISGANVLTF.